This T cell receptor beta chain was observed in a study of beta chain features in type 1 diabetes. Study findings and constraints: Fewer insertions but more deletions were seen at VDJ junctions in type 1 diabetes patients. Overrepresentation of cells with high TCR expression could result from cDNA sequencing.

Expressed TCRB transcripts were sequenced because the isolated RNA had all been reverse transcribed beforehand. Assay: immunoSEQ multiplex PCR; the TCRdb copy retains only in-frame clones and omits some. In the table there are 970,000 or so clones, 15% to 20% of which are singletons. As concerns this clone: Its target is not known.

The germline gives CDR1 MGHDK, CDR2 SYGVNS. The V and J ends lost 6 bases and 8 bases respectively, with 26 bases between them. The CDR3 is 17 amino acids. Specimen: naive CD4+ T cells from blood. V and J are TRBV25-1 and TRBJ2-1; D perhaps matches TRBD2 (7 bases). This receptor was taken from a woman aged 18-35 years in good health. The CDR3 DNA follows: TGTGCCAGCAGGAGGGGGGGGCTGCAGGCGGCGTTGGATGAGCAGTTCTTC. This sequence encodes CASRRGGLQAALDEQFF.